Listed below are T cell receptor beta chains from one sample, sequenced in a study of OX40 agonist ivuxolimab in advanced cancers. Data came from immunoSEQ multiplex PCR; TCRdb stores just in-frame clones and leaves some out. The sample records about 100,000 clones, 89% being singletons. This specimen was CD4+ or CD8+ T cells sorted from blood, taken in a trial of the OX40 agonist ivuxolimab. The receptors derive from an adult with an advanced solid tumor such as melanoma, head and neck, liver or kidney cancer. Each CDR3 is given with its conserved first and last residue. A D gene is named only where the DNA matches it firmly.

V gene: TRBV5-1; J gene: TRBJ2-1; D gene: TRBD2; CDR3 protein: CASSLGTSEYNEQFF; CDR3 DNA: TGCGCCAGCAGCTTGGGGACTAGCGAATACAATGAGCAGTTCTTC
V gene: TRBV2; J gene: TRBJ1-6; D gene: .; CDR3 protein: CASSYRANSYNSPLHF; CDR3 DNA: TGTGCCAGCAGTTACAGGGCGAACTCCTATAATTCACCCCTCCACTTT
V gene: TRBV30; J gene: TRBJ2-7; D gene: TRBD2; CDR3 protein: CAFSGGPYEQYF; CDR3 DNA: TGTGCCTTTAGCGGGGGGCCCTACGAGCAGTACTTC
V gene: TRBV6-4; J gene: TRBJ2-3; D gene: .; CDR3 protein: CASSDGGGGTDTQYF; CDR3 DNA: TGTGCCAGCAGTGACGGGGGGGGCGGCACAGATACGCAGTATTTT
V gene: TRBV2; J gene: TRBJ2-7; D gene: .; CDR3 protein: CASSEQEQYF; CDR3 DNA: TGTGCCAGCAGTGAACAGGAGCAGTACTTC
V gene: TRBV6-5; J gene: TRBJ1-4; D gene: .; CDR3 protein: CASSYSSRGGKEKLFF; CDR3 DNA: TGTGCCAGCAGTTACTCGAGTCGGGGTGGGAAAGAAAAACTGTTTTTT
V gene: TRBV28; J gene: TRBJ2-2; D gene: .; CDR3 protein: CASSLPGVDTGELFF; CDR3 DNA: TGTGCCAGCAGTCTTCCAGGGGTAGACACCGGGGAGCTGTTTTTT
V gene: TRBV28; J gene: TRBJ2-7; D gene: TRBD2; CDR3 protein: CASSLIPRLASTYEQYF; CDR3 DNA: TGTGCCAGCAGTTTAATCCCGCGACTAGCGTCAACCTACGAGCAGTACTTC
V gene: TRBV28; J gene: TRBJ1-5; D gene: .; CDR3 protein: CASSLDRSNQPQHF; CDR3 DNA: TGTGCCAGCAGTCTAGACAGGAGCAATCAGCCCCAGCATTTT
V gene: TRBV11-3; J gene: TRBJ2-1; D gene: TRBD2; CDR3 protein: CASSLSGSSYNEQFF; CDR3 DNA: TGTGCCAGCAGCCTAAGCGGGAGCTCCTACAATGAGCAGTTCTTC
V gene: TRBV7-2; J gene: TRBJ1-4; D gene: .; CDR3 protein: CASSLERNEKLFF; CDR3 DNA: TGTGCCAGCAGCTTAGAAAGAAATGAAAAACTGTTTTTT
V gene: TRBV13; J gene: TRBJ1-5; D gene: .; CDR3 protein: CASSLGGGRNQPQHF; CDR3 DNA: TGTGCCAGCAGCTTGGGTGGGGGGCGCAATCAGCCCCAGCATTTT